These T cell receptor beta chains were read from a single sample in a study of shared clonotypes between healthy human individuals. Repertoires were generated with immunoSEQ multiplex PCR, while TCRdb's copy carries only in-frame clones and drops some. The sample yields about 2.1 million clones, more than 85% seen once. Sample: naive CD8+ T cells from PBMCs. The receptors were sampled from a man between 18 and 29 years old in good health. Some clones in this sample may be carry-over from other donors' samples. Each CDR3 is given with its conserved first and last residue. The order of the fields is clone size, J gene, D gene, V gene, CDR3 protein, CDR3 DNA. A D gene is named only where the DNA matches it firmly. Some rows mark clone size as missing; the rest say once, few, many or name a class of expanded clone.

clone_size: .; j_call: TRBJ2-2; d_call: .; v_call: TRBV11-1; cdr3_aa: CASSLGSGVTGELFF; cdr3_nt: TGTGCCAGCAGCTTAGGCTCAGGGGTCACCGGGGAGCTGTTTTTT
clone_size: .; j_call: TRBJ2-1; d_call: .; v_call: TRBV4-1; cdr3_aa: CASRAAPSSYNEQFF; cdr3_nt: TGCGCCAGTCGGGCAGCGCCGAGCTCCTACAATGAGCAGTTCTTC
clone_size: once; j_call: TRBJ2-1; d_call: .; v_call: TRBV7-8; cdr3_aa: CASHPISYNEQFF; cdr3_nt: TGTGCCAGCCACCCAATTTCCTACAATGAGCAGTTCTTC
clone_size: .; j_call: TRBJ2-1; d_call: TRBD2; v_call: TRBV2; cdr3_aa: CASSEFGTSGRGGRSYNEQFF; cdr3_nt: TGTGCCAGCAGTGAATTTGGGACTAGCGGGAGGGGCGGGAGGTCCTACAATGAGCAGTTCTTC
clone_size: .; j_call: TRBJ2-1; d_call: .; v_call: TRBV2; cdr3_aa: CATAWGNEQFF; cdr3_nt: TGTGCCACAGCGTGGGGGAATGAGCAGTTCTTC
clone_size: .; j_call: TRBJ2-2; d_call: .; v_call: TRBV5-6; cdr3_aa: CASSYRGSKGAGELFF; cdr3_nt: TGTGCCAGCAGCTACCGCGGCTCGAAGGGGGCCGGGGAGCTGTTTTTT
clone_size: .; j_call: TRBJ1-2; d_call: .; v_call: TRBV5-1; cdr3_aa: CASQLSGGSSHGYTF; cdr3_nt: TGCGCCAGCCAATTGTCCGGTGGCAGCTCGCATGGCTACACCTTC
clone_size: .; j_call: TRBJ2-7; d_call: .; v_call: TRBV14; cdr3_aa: CASSQGLLYEQYF; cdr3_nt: TGTGCCAGCAGCCAAGGCCTCCTCTACGAGCAGTACTTC
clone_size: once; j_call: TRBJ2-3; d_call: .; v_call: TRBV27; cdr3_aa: CASSLVATTDTQYF; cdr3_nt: TGTGCCAGCAGTTTAGTAGCGACCACAGATACGCAGTATTTT
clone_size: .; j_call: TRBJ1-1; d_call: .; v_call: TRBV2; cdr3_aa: CATGYLGSTEAFF; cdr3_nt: TGTGCTACGGGATACCTTGGGAGCACTGAAGCTTTCTTT
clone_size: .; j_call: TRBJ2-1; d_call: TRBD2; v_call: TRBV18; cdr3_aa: CASSRTSGVSSYNEQFF; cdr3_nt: TGTGCCAGCTCACGTACTAGCGGGGTTAGCTCCTACAATGAGCAGTTCTTC
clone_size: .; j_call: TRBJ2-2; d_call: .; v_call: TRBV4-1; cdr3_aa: CASSQEADKYTGELFF; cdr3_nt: TGCGCCAGCAGCCAAGAGGCGGACAAGTACACCGGGGAGCTGTTTTTT
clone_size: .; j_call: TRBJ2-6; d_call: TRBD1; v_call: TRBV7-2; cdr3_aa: CASRQRTGLSTNVLTF; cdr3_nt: TGTGCCAGCAGGCAACGGACAGGGTTATCGACCAACGTCCTGACTTTC
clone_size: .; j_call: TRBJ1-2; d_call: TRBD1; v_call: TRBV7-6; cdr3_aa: CASSPRGGTGIYGYTF; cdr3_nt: TGTGCCAGCAGCCCAAGGGGCGGGACAGGGATCTATGGCTACACCTTC
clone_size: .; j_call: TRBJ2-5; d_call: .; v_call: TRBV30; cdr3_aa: CAWSTLERSQETQYF; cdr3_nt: TGTGCCTGGAGCACCCTTGAGCGCAGCCAAGAGACCCAGTACTTC
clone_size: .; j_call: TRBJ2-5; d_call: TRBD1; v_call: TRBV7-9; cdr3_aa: CASSDRDRVQETQYF; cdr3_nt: TGTGCCAGCAGCGACCGGGACAGGGTACAAGAGACCCAGTACTTC
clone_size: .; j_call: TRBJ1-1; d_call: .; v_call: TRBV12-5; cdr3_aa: CASGSALSTEAFF; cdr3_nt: TGTGCTAGTGGTTCGGCCTTGAGCACTGAAGCTTTCTTT
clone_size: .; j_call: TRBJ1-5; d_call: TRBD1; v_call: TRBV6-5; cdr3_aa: CASSYGTGGGNQPQHF; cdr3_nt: TGTGCCAGCAGTTACGGGACAGGGGGAGGTAATCAGCCCCAGCATTTT
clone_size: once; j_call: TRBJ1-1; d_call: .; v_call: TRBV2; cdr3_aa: CASSEGRKNTEAFF; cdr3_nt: TGTGCCAGCAGTGAAGGACGGAAGAACACTGAAGCTTTCTTT
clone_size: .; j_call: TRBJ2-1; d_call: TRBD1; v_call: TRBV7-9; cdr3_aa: CASSFRDRIVGTYNEQFF; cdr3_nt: TGTGCCAGCAGCTTTCGGGACAGGATAGTGGGGACCTACAATGAGCAGTTCTTC
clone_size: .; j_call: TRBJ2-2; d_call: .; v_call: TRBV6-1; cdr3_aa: CASSERAGELFF; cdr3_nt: TGTGCCAGCAGTGAAAGGGCCGGGGAGCTGTTTTTT
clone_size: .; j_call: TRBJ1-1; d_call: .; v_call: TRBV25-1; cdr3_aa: CASSVSMNTEAFF; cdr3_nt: TGTGCCAGCAGTGTGTCCATGAACACTGAAGCTTTCTTT
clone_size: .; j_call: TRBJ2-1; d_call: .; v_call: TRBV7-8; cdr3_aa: CASSLNSRGARSYNEQFF; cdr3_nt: TGTGCCAGCAGCTTAAATTCACGGGGCGCCCGATCCTACAATGAGCAGTTCTTC
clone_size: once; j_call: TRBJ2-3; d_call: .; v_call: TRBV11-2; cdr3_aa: CASSSRSPGADTDTQYF; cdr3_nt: TGTGCCAGCAGCTCCCGTTCCCCAGGCGCGGACACAGATACGCAGTATTTT
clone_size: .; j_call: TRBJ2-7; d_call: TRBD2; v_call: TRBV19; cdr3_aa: CASSPLAGVAQYF; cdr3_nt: TGTGCCAGTAGTCCTCTAGCGGGAGTCGCGCAGTACTTC
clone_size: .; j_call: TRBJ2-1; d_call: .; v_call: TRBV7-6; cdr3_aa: CASSLIASPYNEQFF; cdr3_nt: TGTGCCAGCAGCTTAATTGCTAGCCCCTACAATGAGCAGTTCTTC